This record concerns one T cell receptor (beta chain) sequence. Its antigen is still unknown. The data originate from a study of cytomegalovirus exposure and HLA in healthy donors. Notes on the study in general: In vitro data verified a few CMV-associated chains as specific for CMV antigens.

The PCR employed 60 Vbeta primers together with 13 Jbeta primers. Some clones are missing from TCRdb's copy, which holds only in-frame ones; the method was immunoSEQ multiplex PCR. In the table there are a few hundred thousand clones, about 80% of which are singletons. Source material: PBMCs. This clonotype was sampled from a woman aged 35 to 49 in good health and CMV-seronegative.

The CDR3 loop is CASSPGQSDEQFF. The CDR3 nucleotides read TGTGCCAGCAGCCCGGGACAAAGCGATGAGCAGTTCTTC. V usage is TRBV11-2 and J usage is TRBJ2-1, with D possibly matching TRBD1 (6 bases). Trimming cost V 5 bases and J 8 bases, with 13 bases left between them. CDR1 SGHAT and CDR2 FQNNGV come from the germline V gene. The CDR3 runs to 13 residues. Full variable domain (outside the CDR3, taken from reference TRBV11-2 and TRBJ2-1): EAGVAQSPRYKIIEKRQSVAFWCNPISGHATLYWYQQILGQGPKLLIQFQNNGVVDDSQLPKDRFSAERLKGVDSTLKIQPAKLEDSAVYLCASSPGQSDEQFFGPGTRLTVL.